The clone carrying this T cell receptor (beta chain) appeared a single time. Germline V gives CDR1 SGDLS, CDR2 YYNGEE. V lost 3 bases and J 2 bases, leaving 12 bases between the germline ends. The CDR3 is made up of 14 amino acids. This sample stems from a study of blood T cell repertoires in COVID-19. Study processing details: Amplification with reference gene primers provided the estimates of nucleated cell counts. Method: immunoSEQ multiplex PCR; TCRdb's copy keeps in-frame clones and lacks some. V, J and clone size derive from that table, while D and trimming were established from the DNA sequence. The repertoire consists of hundreds of thousands of clones, with around 87% occurring once and the leading ten covering roughly 7.8%.

Sequences were obtained from peripheral blood. The chain couples TRBV9 to TRBJ2-7; perhaps TRBD2 as D (6 bases). This receptor was identified in a man between 60 and 75 years old who had recovered from COVID-19. In DNA, the CDR3 is TGTGCCAGCAGCGCCGGGACTGTTACCTACGAGCAGTACTTC. Its translation is CASSAGTVTYEQYF.